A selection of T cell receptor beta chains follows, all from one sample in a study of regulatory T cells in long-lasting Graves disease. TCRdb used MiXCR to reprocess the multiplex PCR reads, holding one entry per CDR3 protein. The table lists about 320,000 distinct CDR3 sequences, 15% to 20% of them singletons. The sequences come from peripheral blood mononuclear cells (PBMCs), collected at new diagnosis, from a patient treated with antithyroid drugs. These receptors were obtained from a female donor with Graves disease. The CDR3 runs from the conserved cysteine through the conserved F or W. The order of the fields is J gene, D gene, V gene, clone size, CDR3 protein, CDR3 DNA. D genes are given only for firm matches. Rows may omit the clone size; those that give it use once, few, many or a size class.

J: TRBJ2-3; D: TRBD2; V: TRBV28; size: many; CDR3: CASSLPAGLSTDTQYF; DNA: TGTGCCAGCAGTTTACCAGCGGGGCTTAGCACAGATACGCAGTATTTT
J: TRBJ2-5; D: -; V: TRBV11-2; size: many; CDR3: CASSLGRQNKETQYF; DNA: TGTGCCAGCAGCTTAGGGCGGCAAAATAAAGAGACCCAGTACTTC
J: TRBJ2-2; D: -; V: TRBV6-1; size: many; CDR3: CASSELARNTGELFF; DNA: TGTGCCAGCAGTGAACTAGCGAGGAACACCGGGGAGCTGTTTTTT
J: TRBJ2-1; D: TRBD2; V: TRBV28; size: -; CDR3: CASSLTGGGNEQFF; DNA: TGTGCCAGCAGTTTAACGGGAGGGGGCAATGAGCAGTTCTTC
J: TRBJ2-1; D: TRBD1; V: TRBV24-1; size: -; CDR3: CATSDLGTGNNEQFF; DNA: TGTGCCACCAGTGATTTGGGGACAGGGAACAATGAGCAGTTCTTC
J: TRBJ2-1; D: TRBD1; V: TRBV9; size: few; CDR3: CASSVGQGAVGEQFF; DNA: TGTGCCAGCAGCGTAGGACAGGGGGCCGTCGGTGAGCAGTTCTTC
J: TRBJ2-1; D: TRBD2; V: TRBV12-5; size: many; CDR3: CASASPGLAGVNEQFF; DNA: TGTGCTAGTGCTTCCCCGGGACTAGCGGGAGTGAATGAGCAGTTCTTC
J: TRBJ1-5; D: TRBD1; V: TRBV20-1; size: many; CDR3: CSARLGQGESQPQHF; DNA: TGCAGTGCTAGACTGGGACAGGGGGAGAGTCAGCCCCAGCATTTT
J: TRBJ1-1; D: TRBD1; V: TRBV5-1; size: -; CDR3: CASSVDRGANTEAFF; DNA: TGCGCCAGCAGCGTCGACAGGGGGGCGAACACTGAAGCTTTCTTT
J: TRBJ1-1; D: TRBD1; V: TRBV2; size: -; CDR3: CASSPLTGGETEAFF; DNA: TGTGCCAGCAGTCCCCTGACAGGGGGGGAGACTGAAGCTTTCTTT
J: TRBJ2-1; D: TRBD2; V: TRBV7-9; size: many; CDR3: CASSLGSGSYNEQFF; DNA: TGTGCCAGCAGCTTAGGGAGCGGGAGCTACAATGAGCAGTTCTTC
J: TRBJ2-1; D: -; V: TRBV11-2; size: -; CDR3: CASGTASTYNEQFF; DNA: TGTGCCAGCGGGACGGCCTCCACCTACAATGAGCAGTTCTTC
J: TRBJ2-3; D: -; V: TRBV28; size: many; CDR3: CASNPLVTLGGTQYF; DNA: TGTGCCAGCAATCCGTTGGTTACTTTGGGGGGTACGCAGTATTTT
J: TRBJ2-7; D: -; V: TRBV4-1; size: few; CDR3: CASSQDFLGLGPYEQYF; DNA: TGCGCCAGCAGCCAAGATTTTTTGGGACTTGGCCCCTACGAGCAGTACTTC
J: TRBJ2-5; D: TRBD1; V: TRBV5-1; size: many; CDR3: CASSSWDRLEETQYF; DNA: TGCGCCAGCAGCTCTTGGGACAGGCTAGAGGAGACCCAGTACTTC
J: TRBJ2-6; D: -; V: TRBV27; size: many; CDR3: CASSLMPPGANVLTF; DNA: TGTGCCAGCAGTTTAATGCCCCCCGGGGCCAACGTCCTGACTTTC
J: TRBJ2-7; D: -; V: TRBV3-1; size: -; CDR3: CASSPTWSYEQYF; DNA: TGTGCCAGCAGCCCCACTTGGAGCTACGAGCAGTACTTC
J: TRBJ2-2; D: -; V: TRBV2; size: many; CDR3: CASSVFSGNTGELFF; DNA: TGTGCCAGCAGTGTGTTTAGCGGGAACACCGGGGAGCTGTTTTTT
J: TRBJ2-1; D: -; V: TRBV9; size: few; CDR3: CASSAPGTAGLLFF; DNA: TGTGCCAGCAGCGCCCCAGGGACAGCAGGACTACTATTCTTC
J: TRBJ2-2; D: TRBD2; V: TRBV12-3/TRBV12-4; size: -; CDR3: CASTSGTSLYTGELFF; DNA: TGTGCCAGCACCTCCGGGACTAGCTTATACACCGGGGAGCTGTTTTTT
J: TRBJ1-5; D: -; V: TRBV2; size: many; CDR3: CASSRRGSFNQPQHF; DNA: TGTGCCAGCAGTAGACGGGGAAGCTTCAATCAGCCCCAGCATTTT
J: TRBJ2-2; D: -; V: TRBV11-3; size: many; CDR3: CASSLDPTGELFF; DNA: TGTGCCAGCAGCTTAGATCCAACCGGGGAGCTGTTTTTT
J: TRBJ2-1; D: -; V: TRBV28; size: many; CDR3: CASSTGTDSYNEQFF; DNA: TGTGCCAGCAGTACCGGGACTGACTCCTACAATGAGCAGTTCTTC
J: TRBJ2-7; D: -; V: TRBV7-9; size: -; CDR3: CASSGLTYEQYF; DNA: TGTGCCAGCAGTGGCTTAACGTACGAGCAGTACTTC
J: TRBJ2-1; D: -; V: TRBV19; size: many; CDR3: CASSIRAAPNEQFF; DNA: TGTGCCAGTAGTATCCGGGCCGCGCCCAATGAGCAGTTCTTC
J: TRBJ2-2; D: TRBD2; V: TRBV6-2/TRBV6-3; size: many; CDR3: CASSYSNLAGVTGELFF; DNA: TGTGCCAGCAGTTACTCTAACCTAGCGGGAGTAACCGGGGAGCTGTTTTTT
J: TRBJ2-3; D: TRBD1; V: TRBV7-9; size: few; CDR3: CASSFRQGGEPTDTQYF; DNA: TGTGCCAGCAGCTTCCGACAGGGGGGGGAACCCACAGATACGCAGTATTTT
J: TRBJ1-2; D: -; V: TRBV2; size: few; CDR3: CASTAGGSGSNYGYTF; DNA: TGTGCCAGCACGGCCGGGGGCAGCGGATCTAACTATGGCTACACCTTC
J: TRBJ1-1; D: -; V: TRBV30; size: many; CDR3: CAWSRGWVENTEAFF; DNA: TGTGCCTGGAGCAGGGGTTGGGTCGAGAACACTGAAGCTTTCTTT
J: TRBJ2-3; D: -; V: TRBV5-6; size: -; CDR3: CASSLLGERPDTQYF; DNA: TGTGCCAGCAGCTTGCTTGGGGAGAGGCCAGATACGCAGTATTTT
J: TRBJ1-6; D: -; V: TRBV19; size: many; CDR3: CASSIQGRGEPLHF; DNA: TGTGCCAGTAGCATACAGGGCCGAGGGGAACCCCTCCACTTT
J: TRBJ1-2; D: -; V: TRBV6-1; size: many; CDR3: CASSDPGRYGYTF; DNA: TGTGCCAGCAGTGACCCAGGGCGATATGGCTACACCTTC
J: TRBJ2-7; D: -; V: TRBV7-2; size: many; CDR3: CASSIPLAGTYEQYF; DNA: TGTGCCAGCAGCATCCCCCTTGCAGGGACCTACGAGCAGTACTTC
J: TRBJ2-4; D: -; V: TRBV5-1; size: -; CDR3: CASSRDTAAKNIQYF; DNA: TGCGCCAGCAGCCGGGACACCGCAGCCAAAAACATTCAGTACTTC
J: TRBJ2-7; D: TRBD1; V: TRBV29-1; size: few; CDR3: CSVEQQGDEQYF; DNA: TGCAGCGTTGAACAACAGGGGGACGAGCAGTACTTC
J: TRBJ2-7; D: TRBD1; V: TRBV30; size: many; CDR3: CAWSVQGGPYEQYF; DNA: TGTGCCTGGAGTGTACAAGGGGGCCCCTACGAGCAGTACTTC
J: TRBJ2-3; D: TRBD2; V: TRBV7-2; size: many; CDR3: CASSLGLARTDTQYF; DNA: TGTGCCAGCAGCCTCGGACTAGCGCGGACAGATACGCAGTATTTT
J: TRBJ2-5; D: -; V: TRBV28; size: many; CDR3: CASSRTELETQYF; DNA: TGTGCCAGCAGCCGGACTGAATTGGAGACCCAGTACTTC
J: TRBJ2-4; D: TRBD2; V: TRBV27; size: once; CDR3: CASSSPTSGRGAKNIQYF; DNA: TGTGCCAGCAGTTCCCCGACTAGCGGGAGAGGAGCCAAAAACATTCAGTACTTC
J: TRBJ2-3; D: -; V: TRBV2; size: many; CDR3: CASNLVGTSTDTQYF; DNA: TGTGCCAGCAACCTGGTCGGGACTAGCACAGATACGCAGTATTTT
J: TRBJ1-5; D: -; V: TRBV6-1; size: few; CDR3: CASSPSRYNQPQHF; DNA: TGTGCCAGCAGCCCCAGCCGATACAATCAGCCCCAGCATTTT
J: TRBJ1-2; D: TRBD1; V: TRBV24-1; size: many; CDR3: CATSDSDRAGSYTF; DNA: TGTGCCACCAGTGATTCAGACAGGGCGGGGAGCTACACCTTC
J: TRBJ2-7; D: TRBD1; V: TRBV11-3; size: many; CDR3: CASSLDRGSYEQYF; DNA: TGTGCCAGCAGCTTAGACAGGGGGTCCTACGAGCAGTACTTC
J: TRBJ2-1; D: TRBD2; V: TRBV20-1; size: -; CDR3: CSASRASGSSEQFF; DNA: TGCAGTGCTAGTCGGGCTAGCGGGAGTAGTGAGCAGTTCTTC
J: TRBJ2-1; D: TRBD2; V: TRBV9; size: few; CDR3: CASSDIGGGTRGNEQFF; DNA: TGTGCCAGCAGCGACATTGGTGGGGGGACTAGAGGGAATGAGCAGTTCTTC
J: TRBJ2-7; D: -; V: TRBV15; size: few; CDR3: CATSDEGEQYF; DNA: TGTGCCACCAGCGACGAGGGTGAGCAGTACTTC
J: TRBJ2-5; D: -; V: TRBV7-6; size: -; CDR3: CASSLGASLSYQETQYF; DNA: TGTGCCAGCAGCTTAGGCGCGTCCCTCTCGTACCAAGAGACCCAGTACTTC
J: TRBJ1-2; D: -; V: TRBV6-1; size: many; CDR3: CASSESGFSGYTF; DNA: TGTGCCAGCAGTGAAAGCGGGTTTTCTGGCTACACCTTC
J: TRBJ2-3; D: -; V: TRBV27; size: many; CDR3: CASSFFPRHSDTQYF; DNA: TGTGCCAGCAGTTTCTTTCCCAGGCATTCCGATACGCAGTATTTT
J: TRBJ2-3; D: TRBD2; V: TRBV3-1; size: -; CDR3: CASSWGLATDTQYF; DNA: TGTGCCAGCAGCTGGGGACTAGCGACAGATACGCAGTATTTT
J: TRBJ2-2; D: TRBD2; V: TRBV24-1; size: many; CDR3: CATSDPSGNTGELFF; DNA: TGTGCCACCAGTGATCCTAGCGGGAACACCGGGGAGCTGTTTTTT
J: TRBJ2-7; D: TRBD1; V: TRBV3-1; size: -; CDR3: CASSQEFSDRGIYEQYF; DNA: TGTGCCAGCAGCCAAGAATTCTCGGACAGGGGCATCTACGAGCAGTACTTC
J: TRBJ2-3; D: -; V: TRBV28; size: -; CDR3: CASSLEVSTLTDTQYF; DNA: TGTGCCAGCAGTTTGGAGGTATCCACACTGACAGATACGCAGTATTTT
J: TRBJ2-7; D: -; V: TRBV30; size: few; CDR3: CAWSEGRGRREQYF; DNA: TGTGCCTGGAGTGAAGGCAGGGGACGGCGGGAGCAGTACTTC
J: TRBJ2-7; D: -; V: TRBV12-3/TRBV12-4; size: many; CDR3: CASSLSGTRGSYEQYF; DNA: TGTGCCAGCAGCCTATCCGGGACCCGTGGGTCCTACGAGCAGTACTTC
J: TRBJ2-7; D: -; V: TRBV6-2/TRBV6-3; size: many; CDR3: CASSYRLTSIEQYF; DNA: TGTGCCAGCAGTTATAGACTAACGTCGATCGAGCAGTACTTC
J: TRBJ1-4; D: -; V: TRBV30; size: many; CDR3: CAWEGQNNEKLFF; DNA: TGTGCCTGGGAGGGTCAGAATAATGAAAAACTGTTTTTT
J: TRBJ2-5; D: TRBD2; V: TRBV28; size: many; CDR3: CASSRLAEQETQYF; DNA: TGTGCCAGCAGCCGACTAGCGGAGCAAGAGACCCAGTACTTC
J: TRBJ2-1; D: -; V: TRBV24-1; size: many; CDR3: CATSDVGAGRFDEQFF; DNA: TGTGCCACCAGTGACGTGGGGGCAGGCAGATTCGATGAGCAGTTCTTC
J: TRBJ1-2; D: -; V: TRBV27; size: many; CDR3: CASSLRYQVLYGYTF; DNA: TGTGCCAGCAGTCTCAGATACCAGGTCCTCTATGGCTACACCTTC